These 12 T cell receptor beta chains were all obtained from the same sample, sequenced in a study of blood T cell repertoires in COVID-19. TCRdb keeps only in-frame clones here, not all; method: immunoSEQ multiplex PCR. The sample carries around 500,000 clones, around 87% recorded once. Sample: PBMCs or T cells enriched from blood (not recorded which). The receptors here all came from a woman between 40 and 55 years old who had recovered from COVID-19.

The CDR3 is CASSLVNRGTEAFF. The CDR3 coding sequence is TGTGCCAGCAGCTTAGTGAACAGGGGCACTGAAGCTTTCTTT. The chain is built from TRBV7-8 and TRBJ1-1; 7 positions agree with TRBD1. Germline V gene data show CDR1 as SGHVS and CDR2 as FQNEAQ. The V and J ends lost 1 base and 4 bases, in that order; junction bases with no gene match: 3. CDR3 length equals 14 residues.

The V call is TRBV30, the J call TRBJ1-2; 7 bases fit TRBD1. CDR1 and CDR2 (germline): GTSNPN, SVGIG (reference sequence). J gave up 8 bases and V 5 bases, and 5 bases lay outside the gene matches. This CDR3 is 11 amino acids long. DNA for the CDR3: TGTGCCTGGGACAGGGTTCAAGGCTACACCTTC. Its translation is CAWDRVQGYTF.

The chain carries TRBV12-5 and TRBJ2-2; 12 nucleotides agree with TRBD2. Germline loops: CDR1 LGHNT, CDR2 FRNRAP. This CDR3 has 15 residues. V lost 4 bases to trimming and J lost 6 bases; unmatched junction nucleotides: 3. CDR3 protein: CASGSGLAGPGELFF. CDR3 sequence (DNA): TGTGCTAGTGGTTCCGGACTAGCGGGACCCGGGGAGCTGTTTTTT.

CDR3 amino acids: CATSRDRVFTDTQYF. As DNA, the CDR3 is TGTGCCACCAGCAGAGACAGGGTATTCACAGATACGCAGTATTTT. This chain joins TRBV15 and TRBJ2-3, with D possibly matching TRBD1 (5 bases). Per germline, CDR1 LNHNV and CDR2 YYDKDF (reference sequence). The CDR3 is 15 amino acids. The V end lost 0 bases, the J end lost 2 bases, and 9 bases lay between the germline ends. The variable domain in full, with the rest retrieved from reference TRBV15 and TRBJ2-3, is DAMVIQNPRYQVTQFGKPVTLSCSQTLNHNVMYWYQQKSSQAPKLLFHYYDKDFNNEADTPDNFQSRRPNTSFCFLDIRSPGLGDTAMYLCATSRDRVFTDTQYFGPGTRLTVL.

This clone was seen a few times. V and J are TRBV3-1 (or the pseudogene TRBV3-2) and TRBJ1-1; TRBD1 might be the D (6 bases). This CDR3 region has 14 residues. Per germline, CDR1 LGHDT and CDR2 YNNKEL (reference sequence). The V end lost 2 bases, the J end lost 1 base, and 8 bases lay between the germline ends. CDR3: CASSQQGTNTEAFF. The CDR3, as DNA: TGTGCCAGCAGCCAACAGGGGACGAACACTGAAGCTTTCTTT.

This clone was detected a few times. The gene calls are TRBV27 and TRBJ2-3, with D tentatively TRBD2 (5 bases). V was shortened by 0 bases and J by 1 base, with 8 bases between the two germline ends. The CDR3 runs 15 residues. Germline-derived CDR1 and CDR2 are MNHEY and SMNVEV (reference sequence). The DNA of the CDR3 is TGTGCCAGCAGTTTATCCGACTACGGCACAGATACGCAGTATTTT. It yields the protein CASSLSDYGTDTQYF.

This clone was recorded only once. The V call is TRBV7-9, the J call TRBJ1-2; 10 positions agree with TRBD1. The V gene's germline CDR1 is SEHNR and CDR2 FQNEAQ (reference sequence). This CDR3 is built from 14 residues. J was trimmed by 7 bases and V by 5 bases; bases with no gene match: 7. The CDR3 reads CASSADRGWGGYTF. The CDR3 bases are TGTGCCAGCAGCGCGGACAGGGGGTGGGGTGGCTACACCTTC.

V gene TRBV11-3 combines with J gene TRBJ2-5, with TRBD2 matching 10 bases. The CDR3 totals 18 residues. With V trimmed by 3 bases and J by 1 base, 11 bases remained unmatched. CDR1 and CDR2 (germline): SGHNT, YENEEA. The CDR3 here is CASSFDPLAGRLQETQYF. CDR3 nucleotides: TGTGCCAGCAGCTTCGACCCACTAGCGGGGCGACTCCAAGAGACCCAGTACTTC.

The chain joins TRBV27 to TRBJ1-1; 7 bases are a match to TRBD1. The CDR3 is 12 residues long. From germline, CDR1 is MNHEY and CDR2 SMNVEV (reference sequence). Trimming cost V 6 bases and J 6 bases; bases outside gene matches: 4. The CDR3 bases are TGTGCCAGCAGCTCAGGGGGAGCTGAAGCTTTCTTT. This codes for CASSSGGAEAFF.

The CDR3: CASSLTGQPETQYF. Written as DNA, the CDR3 is TGTGCCAGCAGCTTAACGGGACAGCCAGAGACCCAGTACTTC. The gene calls are TRBV13 and TRBJ2-5; 7 bases are shared with TRBD1. After removal of 2 bases from V and 4 bases from J, the junction contained 4 bases not matched to a gene. CDR3 length: 14 amino acids. Germline V CDR1 and CDR2: PRHDT, FYEKMQ (reference sequence).

Note on this clone: One end of the junction does not line up with germline, which may come from a read error. The rearrangement links TRBV7-8 to TRBJ2-2, with 7 bases matching TRBD2. Looked up from germline, CDR1 is SGHVS and CDR2 is FQNEAQ. This CDR3 has 14 amino acids. The CDR3 bases are TGTGCCAGCAGCTTTTCCGGGGCCCGCGGGGGGCTGTTTTTT. Translated, it gives CASSFSGARGGLFF.

The V gene is TRBV5-1, the J gene TRBJ1-5; D is possibly TRBD1 (6 bases). V lost 3 bases and J lost 7, with 14 bases in between. Germline values: CDR1 SGHRS, CDR2 YFSETQ. The CDR3 consists of 14 residues. The CDR3 bases are TGCGCCAGCAGCTCCCAGGGGTTGGAGCAGCCCCAGCATTTT. Residues: CASSSQGLEQPQHF.